The 13 T cell receptor beta chains below all came from one sample that was sequenced in a study of blood T cells in healthy people across ages. A second roughly 6 to 12 cycle PCR used barcoded and J-beta primers. TCRdb redid the calling of the 5' RACE reads with MiXCR, one entry per CDR3 protein. This table has fewer than 1.5 million distinct CDR3 sequences, 35% to 45% appearing once. The sample taken for sequencing was blood. The source of these receptors is a woman under 30 in good health.

This clonotype was seen only a few times. The genes are TRBV12-3 or TRBV12-4 and TRBJ1-5, with TRBD1 as a possible D gene (6 bases). V was pared by 3 bases and J by 5 bases, with 11 bases between. The CDR3 extends over 14 amino acids. Written as DNA, the CDR3 is TGTGCCAGCAGTTTGAACAGGGTGCATCAGCCCCAGCATTTT. It translates to CASSLNRVHQPQHF.

V gene TRBV10-3 combines with J gene TRBJ2-4; D possibly uses TRBD1 or TRBD2 (6 bases each). The CDR3 is 13 residues long. V lost 6 bases, J lost 15 bases, and 21 bases lay in between. Germline V CDR1 and CDR2: ENHRY, SYGVKD. DNA for the CDR3: TGTGCCATCAGAGGGGGGATTCAAGAGACCCGGTACTTC. It is translated as CAIRGGIQETRYF.

This chain uses TRBV7-9 with TRBJ1-1; D may be TRBD1 (6 bases). V was trimmed by 11 bases and J by 2 bases, leaving 24 bases between them. Germline lookup yields CDR1 SEHNR and CDR2 FQNEAQ (reference sequence). This CDR3 has 16 amino acids. CDR3 in DNA: TGTGCCTACGATTCCGTATCGGGGGGCTCTAACACTGAAGCTTTCTTT. It yields the protein CAYDSVSGGSNTEAFF.

The table lists this clonotype with a few counts. The V gene is TRBV5-1, the J gene TRBJ2-3, with TRBD2 as a possible D gene (6 bases). Germline lookup yields CDR1 SGHRS and CDR2 YFSETQ. CDR3 length: 18 residues. V shed 0 bases and J shed 3 bases, with 20 bases lying between them. CDR3 sequence (DNA): TGCGCCAGCAGCTTGGTGGGGACTGCAGGTTTGGGTACAGATACGCAGTATTTT. Residues: CASSLVGTAGLGTDTQYF.

The CDR3 spells CASSATPTGRDEQYF. The CDR3 DNA follows: TGTGCCAGCAGCGCCACTCCGACAGGAAGGGACGAGCAGTACTTC. The chain employs TRBV9 and TRBJ2-7, with a tentative D call TRBD1 (6 bases). Germline V lookup: CDR1 SGDLS, CDR2 YYNGEE. This CDR3 is built from 15 residues. V lost 3 bases, J lost 5 bases, and 18 bases lay in between.

This clonotype appeared a few times. In nucleotides, the CDR3 is TGTGCCAGCAGCGAACAGGGGTCGTCTAACTATGGCTACACCTTC. It yields the protein CASSEQGSSNYGYTF. The chain links TRBV2 to TRBJ1-2; TRBD1 matches at 7 bases. This CDR3 contains 15 residues. Germline CDR1 and CDR2: SNHLY and FYNNEI. V lost 6 bases to trimming and J lost 0 bases; unmatched junction nucleotides: 7.

The chain combines TRBV7-3 with TRBJ2-7; D is unresolved. Trimming shortened V by 2 bases and J by 7 bases, and 9 bases separated the two germline ends. CDR1 is SGHTA, CDR2 FQGTGA, per germline. The CDR3 contains 12 residues. CDR3 region: CASSLYQGEQYF. The CDR3 DNA reads as TGTGCCAGCAGCTTATATCAAGGGGAGCAGTACTTC.

This clonotype was detected a few times. The chain is built from TRBV4-1 and TRBJ2-7, with 9 bases that match TRBD1. CDR3 length equals 14 residues. The germline V gene has CDR1 MGHRA and CDR2 YSYEKL. Unmatched junction bases numbered 4, after V lost 4 bases and J lost 3 bases. CDR3 loop: CASSLTDRGYEQYF. Written as DNA, the CDR3 is TGCGCCAGCAGCCTGACGGACAGGGGCTACGAGCAGTACTTC.

This chain joins TRBV28 and TRBJ1-6; no clear D. Germline CDR1 reads MDHEN; CDR2 reads SYDVKM. This CDR3 spans 14 amino acids. V gave up 7 bases and J gave up 5 bases, with 12 bases separating them. The CDR3 nucleotides are TGTGCCAGCACTCTCCCCCGGGATAATTCACCCCTCCACTTT. This translates into CASTLPRDNSPLHF.

This clonotype was found a few times. This rearrangement joins TRBV10-3 to TRBJ1-2, with D uncertain. Germline V CDR1 and CDR2: ENHRY, SYGVKD. Trimming took off 4 bases at V and 4 bases at J, with 10 bases between the two ends. This CDR3 has 13 amino acids. The CDR3 here is CAISVVSSYGYTF. Written as DNA, the CDR3 is TGTGCCATCAGTGTGGTCTCCTCCTATGGCTACACCTTC.

This clonotype appeared a few times. This chain connects TRBV15 to TRBJ1-1; D is undetermined. This CDR3 has 15 residues. CDR1 is LNHNV, CDR2 YYDKDF, per germline (reference sequence). V was pared by 5 bases and J by 4 bases, with 17 bases between. CDR3 DNA: TGTGCCACCAGCCCCCCTGGCAGGATCGCCACTGAAGCTTTCTTT. Translating it yields CATSPPGRIATEAFF. The whole variable domain, filled in from reference TRBV15 and TRBJ1-1, reads DAMVIQNPRYQVTQFGKPVTLSCSQTLNHNVMYWYQQKSSQAPKLLFHYYDKDFNNEADTPDNFQSRRPNTSFCFLDIRSPGLGDTAMYLCATSPPGRIATEAFFGQGTRLTVV.

The gene calls are TRBV6-1 and TRBJ2-1, with 11 positions matching TRBD2. Germline V gives CDR1 MNHNS, CDR2 SASEGT. The junction had 10 bases not matched to a gene; V was cut back by 0 bases and J by 12 bases. The CDR3 is made up of 16 amino acids. CDR3 amino acids: CASSEARPGLAVRQFF. Here the CDR3 DNA reads TGTGCCAGCAGTGAAGCGAGACCGGGACTAGCGGTACGGCAGTTCTTC.

This clonotype was observed a few times. The CDR3 spells CASTRRRSYEQYF. The CDR3 nucleotides read TGTGCCAGCACAAGACGGCGCTCCTACGAGCAGTACTTC. The chain links TRBV6-4 to TRBJ2-7; no clear D gene. V lost 7 bases, J lost 0 bases, and 10 bases lay in between. CDR3 length: 13 residues. Germline CDR1 MRHNA, CDR2 SNTAGT.